This T cell receptor (beta chain) emerged from a study of cytomegalovirus exposure and HLA in healthy donors (dated by TCRdb to about 2017). As for the study more broadly: An earlier analysis of approximately 640 of the donors reported about 250 Gb of sequence data and approximately 110 million unique TCR beta sequences from 150 million to 200 million T cells. An early release that covered 640 HLA-typed donors contained 300 to 350 gigabases of sequencing data and tens of millions of unique TCR sequences. Of the approximately 400 genotyped donors, over 65% fell in the genetic ancestry cluster associated with self-reported Caucasian donors. The aim of the study was to test whether cataloging public T cell receptors could identify signatures of past pathogen exposure. The study profiled the T cell repertoires of around 700 subjects by immunosequencing and related them to cytomegalovirus serostatus. Along with the approximately 620-subject first cohort, a separate validation cohort of over a hundred different subjects was used. The study combined high-throughput TCR immunosequencing, statistical association of individual TCRs with disease status, and machine learning to predict cytomegalovirus infection status. In a later analysis, previously published TCR beta repertoires from about 640 donors were re-analyzed and high-resolution HLA genotyping was added so that TCR occurrence patterns could be studied. The later analysis used no new phenotypic data to find candidate immune exposures, relying instead on TCR beta sequences and their occurrence across donors. To decide whether each TCR beta V gene segment behaved as functional or pseudogenic, an earlier analysis of some 600 of the donors relied on high-throughput TCR beta sequencing. Alongside the repertoire data, information on donor age, sex, ethnicity and CMV serostatus was compiled. A later genetic analysis took genome-wide SNP genotypes for about 65% of the roughly 670 donors and used that subset as a discovery cohort. Every discovery cohort repertoire had been produced on one sequencing platform. Class I and class II HLA loci were covered by the typing at four-digit resolution. The number of typed donors differed by locus: about 629-630 for A, B, C, DRB1 and DQB1; 500 to 550 for DQA1; 606 for DPA1; and some 450 for DPB1. Because of strong linkage in the cohort, roughly 5 DR-DQ haplotypes were treated as single units for association and clustering. Across roughly 420 genotyped donors of the cohort, an average of approximately 220,000 unique TCR beta nucleotide sequences per donor were sequenced, and 15% to 20% of those sequences were non-productive.

Points on this clone: Its antigen has not been determined. Nothing much larger sits one base from this clone, and base qualities are not available.

The germline V gene specifies KGHSH as CDR1 and LQKENI as CDR2. Including cysteine and phenylalanine, the CDR3 has 13 amino acids. The kept DNA is CDR3 alone, 39 bases in frame from the first base. V and J are truncated by 5 bases and 1 base respectively, leaving an intervening sequence of 8 bases. Libraries came from the immunoSEQ multiplex PCR assay. The multiplex PCR relied on a mix of 60 forward primers for TCR Vbeta segments and 13 reverse primers for TCR Jbeta segments. The CDR3 region of rearranged TCR beta genes was amplified from genomic DNA by a multiplex PCR assay. Amplified TCR beta libraries were sequenced as 87-base-pair reads on the Illumina HiSeq System. The published analysis was carried out like this. Across the roughly 700 repertoires, a later analysis counted 78 million or so unique TCR beta chains, some 11 million of which were shared by at least two donors. Raw reads were error-corrected and collapsed into unique sequences with a nearest-neighbor algorithm that merged closely related sequences to remove PCR and sequencing errors. V, D and J gene segments were assigned by aligning CDR3 sequences to IMGT reference sequences. For a sequence to be retained, a match of at least six nucleotides to both a V gene segment and a J gene segment was required. A rearrangement was called productive if the CDR3 had no stop codons and remained in frame with V and J, and every other rearrangement was called non-productive. Following IMGT convention, CDR3 was defined as the stretch from the second conserved V-encoded cysteine up to the conserved J-encoded phenylalanine. In an earlier analysis of 550 to 650 of the donors, sequences lacking an unambiguous match to a single V gene segment were excluded. In an earlier analysis of roughly 600 of the donors, a V segment was called functional when productive rearrangements were above 56.7%, and segregating when the standard deviation between donors exceeded 5%. To diagnose cytomegalovirus status from the catalog of TCR beta chain sequences, a statistical classification framework was built. V and J gene assignment, in a later analysis, came from comparing TCR nucleotide sequences with IMGT/GENE-DB human TR gene sequences. A later analysis assigned CDR3 sequences and most-parsimonious VDJ recombination scenarios with the TCRdist pipeline. In a later analysis, each TCR beta chain was defined by its CDR3 amino acid sequence together with its V-gene family, and reads without a unique V-gene family were excluded. A later analysis removed several hundred highly shared, low-generation-probability nucleotide sequences to deal with suspected cross-contamination and a sequencing artifact. For each public chain, a later analysis derived a clonal expansion index from normalized ranks of inferred template counts within each repertoire. A later analysis computed generation probabilities with a VDJ recombination model fitted to out-of-frame rearrangements, and checked the results against IGoR. In a later analysis, TCR-TCR, TCR-HLA and TCR-CMV co-occurrence was scored with hypergeometric tests, and a repertoire-size bias correction was applied to TCR pairs. A later analysis estimated false discovery rates by permuting HLA or CMV assignments 20 times. A later analysis grouped co-occurring TCRs with DBSCAN, adding TCRdist sequence similarity when clustering within HLA-allele-positive subsets. For co-occurrence clustering, repertoires with fewer than 30,000 or more than 120,000 public chains were excluded, along with a handful of repertoires with anomalous nucleotide sharing. TCRdb provides this immuneACCESS table in a form limited to in-frame rearrangements. Some clones are lacking; in checked studies, under half of them reflect an unresolved V gene, and why the rest are absent is not known. For V, J and clone size, that table is used; D and trimming come from the DNA. The sample table contains 120,000 to 150,000 clones; only one count was recorded for about 80% of them. The ten largest account for about 5% of the sample.

In total, about 650 healthy bone marrow donors made up the cohort. Cohort members were all nominally healthy when sampled, although unrecorded immune exposures were likely present. The donor was CMV seronegative and was included in the group of about 350 seronegative cohort members. A peripheral blood sample was provided by each donor, and peripheral blood mononuclear cells were used for TCR beta sequencing. Genomic DNA was extracted from the blood cell samples with the Qiagen DNeasy Blood Extraction Kit. General study outcomes and caveats: Because counts were too low, about 18 rarely observed V segments, including chromosome 9 orphons, were left out of the earlier analysis of several hundred of the donors. In a later analysis, several top co-occurrence clusters were reported to appear linked to parvovirus B19, influenza, CMV and Epstein-Barr virus. Correlated functional status among segregating V segments might be attributable to linkage disequilibrium, but an unknown experimental factor could not be ruled out. A cluster of highly shared sequence variants was judged likely to be a technical artifact of the sequencing pipeline. While some public TCRs were present in many individuals, most TCR sequences turned up only very rarely across donors. According to a later analysis, most CMV-associated TCR beta chains appeared to be HLA-restricted, and the HLA associations seemed to be driven largely by CMV exposure. In the study, about 150 TCR beta chains were listed as associated with cytomegalovirus. The authors suggested that the approach could potentially be generalized to other disease states and immunological phenotypes. A few of the identified cytomegalovirus-associated TCR beta chains were confirmed in vitro to be specific for cytomegalovirus antigens. In a later analysis, TCR association rates were found to vary across HLA loci, with the most associated TCRs seen for DRB1 alleles and the fewest for HLA-C alleles. In both the original and validation cohorts, the classifier was reported to diagnose cytomegalovirus status with high specificity and sensitivity. The only immune exposure information available for the cohort was CMV serostatus. In an earlier analysis of about 600 of the donors, most TCR beta V segments appeared in productive rearrangements about 87% or about 30% of the time, broadly matching IMGT annotations. A further reported finding was that TCR beta sequences accurately predicted the HLA-A and HLA-B alleles for most subjects in the first cohort. Because HLA typing was missing for some donors at each locus, association tests included only the typed subset. Some IMGT-functional V segments, including TRBV6-2 and TRBV6-3, could not be told apart with the 87-base-pair reads, so those segments were excluded. A later analysis associated about 16,000 TCR beta sequences with specific HLA alleles at a false discovery rate of 0.05. Strong co-occurrence of HLA alleles, especially DR and DQ, made assigning TCR associations to individual alleles difficult. This cohort had only TCR beta chains sequenced, and the lack of alpha or paired-chain data limited which features could be detected. The presence/absence analyses assumed that sequencing depth was roughly uniform across donors, and that assumption may not be true. V-gene and J-gene trimming of TCR beta chains was associated with a missense DCLRE1C variant in a later genetic analysis, and the association was replicated in an independent cohort. In a later analysis, HLA-associated TCR beta chains showed more clonal expansion and lower generation probabilities than non-associated chains that were equally common. Compared with the roughly 700-donor mean, donors in an Asian-associated ancestry cluster had fewer N-insertions in productive TCRs, according to a later genetic analysis.

This clonotype was obtained from a male donor in good health and CMV-seronegative. Sequencing was done on a sample of PBMCs. In this chain, TRBV18 is recombined with TRBJ1-1; the D gene assignment is ambiguous. The CDR3: CASSNTANTEAFF. Read as DNA, the sequence is TGTGCCAGCTCAAACACAGCGAACACTGAAGCTTTCTTT. The variable domain in full, with residues beyond the CDR3 obtained from the reference TRBV18 and TRBJ1-1 genes, is NAGVMQNPRHLVRRRGQEARLRCSPMKGHSHVYWYRQLPEEGLKFMVYLQKENIIDESGMPKERFSAEFPKEGPSILRIQQVVRGDSAAYFCASSNTANTEAFFGQGTRLTVV.